The TCR beta chain under discussion was sequenced for a study of breast tumors, draining lymph nodes, adjacent tissues. Comments on this clonotype: Its matching antigen is unknown. A much larger clone differs from this one at a single base, so this may be a read error.

Samples came from axillary lymph nodes draining the breast cancer. Germline CDR1 DFQATT, CDR2 SNEGSKA (reference sequence). The CDR3 runs 14 residues. TCRdb re-derived calls from the multiplex PCR reads in MiXCR, one entry per CDR3 protein. The profile shows fewer than 150,000 distinct CDR3 sequences, 21% of them singletons. Study-wide findings and caveats: Compared with lymph nodes, tumors were less diverse; compared with nontumor tissue, more.

The chain is built from TRBV20-1 and TRBJ1-5, with 7 positions matching TRBD1. The specimen sequenced was axillary lymph node tissue. The source of this sequence is a female donor with breast cancer. Some clones in this sample may be carry-over from other donors' samples. CDR3 sequence: CSASRTGGNRPQHF. The CDR3 DNA reads as TGCAGTGCTAGTCGGACAGGAGGCAATCGGCCCCAGCATTTT.